The 16 T cell receptor beta chains below come from one sample, sequenced in a study of blood T cell repertoires in COVID-19. Produced via immunoSEQ multiplex PCR; TCRdb's table is partial and in-frame only. The data show 120,000 to 150,000 clones, with approximately 88% seen just once and about 5.5% held by the top ten. What was sequenced was PBMCs or T cells enriched from blood (not recorded which). These receptors were obtained from a middle-aged man with acute COVID-19.

This sequence joins TRBV28 and TRBJ1-2; 7 bases match TRBD1. Per germline, CDR1 MDHEN and CDR2 SYDVKM. V shed 6 bases and J 0 bases; nucleotides not matched to a gene: 10. The CDR3 sequence is 16 residues long. CDR3 residues: CASRAPEGATNYGYTF. CDR3 nucleotide sequence: TGTGCCAGCAGAGCACCCGAGGGGGCAACTAACTATGGCTACACCTTC.

V gene TRBV5-6 combines with J gene TRBJ2-1, with TRBD2 matching over 8 bases. Germline values: CDR1 SGHDT, CDR2 YYEEEE. This CDR3 has 16 residues. Germline trimming cut 3 bases from V and 4 bases from J; bases unmatched to any gene: 9. This CDR3 reads CASSSRGSGVYNEQFF. CDR3 sequence (DNA): TGTGCCAGCAGCTCCCGTGGTAGCGGGGTTTACAATGAGCAGTTCTTC.

In its sample, this clone was seen once. V is TRBV7-9 and J is TRBJ2-7, with 7 positions matching TRBD1. The ends lost 1 base at V and 5 bases at J; junction bases unmatched: 5. The CDR3 extends over 14 amino acids. Germline V gene lookup returns CDR1 SEHNR and CDR2 FQNEAQ (reference sequence). CDR3 sequence: CASSLVPGTDEQYF. CDR3 DNA: TGTGCCAGCAGCTTAGTACCCGGGACAGACGAGCAGTACTTC.

V and J are TRBV6-6 and TRBJ2-1; D gene uncertain. The CDR3 runs to 13 residues. Trimming pared 2 bases from V and 4 bases from J, leaving 6 bases between. Germline V lookup: CDR1 MNHNY, CDR2 SVGAGI (reference sequence). Here the CDR3 DNA reads TGTGCCAGCAGTTACAATAGATACAATGAGCAGTTCTTC. This encodes CASSYNRYNEQFF.

This clone was seen a single time. The genes are TRBV3-1 (or the pseudogene TRBV3-2) and TRBJ2-7; maybe TRBD1 (6 bases). Trimming cost V 0 bases and J 2 bases, with 17 bases left between them. The germline gives CDR1 LGHDT, CDR2 YNNKEL (reference sequence). This CDR3 is 17 amino acids long. DNA of the CDR3: TGTGCCAGCAGCCAAGAGGGGGCGGACAAGGGGCCCTACGAGCAGTACTTC. It is translated as CASSQEGADKGPYEQYF.

The chain links TRBV5-6 to TRBJ2-7, with D possibly being TRBD1 (6 bases). Trimming shortened V by 4 bases and J by 6 bases, and 17 bases separated the two germline ends. The CDR3 runs 14 residues. From germline, CDR1 is SGHDT and CDR2 YYEEEE. The CDR3 DNA reads TGTGCCAGCAGCCCCACCGGAGTGGGGGCCGAGCAGTACTTC. It specifies CASSPTGVGAEQYF.

The gene calls are TRBV5-4 and TRBJ1-2; TRBD1 aligns across 7 bases. The V and J ends lost 4 bases and 4 bases, in that order; junction bases with no gene match: 10. The CDR3 totals 15 residues. Germline CDR1 is SGHNT and CDR2 is YYREEE (reference sequence). The CDR3 bases are TGTGCCAGCAGCACCGGGACAGCGGAAACCTATGGCTACACCTTC. It specifies CASSTGTAETYGYTF.

The J gene is TRBJ1-2, the V gene TRBV5-4, with a weak D call TRBD1 (5 bases). The CDR3 length is 15 residues. CDR1 is SGHNT, CDR2 YYREEE, per germline (reference sequence). With 0 bases removed from V and 2 bases from J, the gap between germline ends came to 11 bases. The CDR3 bases are TGTGCCAGCAGCTTGGGTTCGGGGGGGAACTATGGCTACACCTTC. This gives the protein CASSLGSGGNYGYTF.

CDR3 DNA sequence: TGTGCCAGCAGTTCCCACCGGACAGGGAGGTCCTACGAGCAGTACTTC. Amino acids: CASSSHRTGRSYEQYF. The chain carries TRBV28 and TRBJ2-7; 8 bases align to TRBD1. The germline V gene has CDR1 MDHEN and CDR2 SYDVKM. The V segment lost 4 bases and the J segment 1 base; nucleotides outside the gene matches: 9. CDR3 length equals 16 residues.

The sample holds one count of this clone. This chain connects TRBV4-3 to TRBJ2-7, with 9 bases identical to TRBD1. The germline V gene has CDR1 LGHNA and CDR2 YSLEER. This CDR3 has 15 residues. With V trimmed by 0 bases and J by 4 bases, 4 bases remained unmatched. The CDR3 DNA follows: TGCGCCAGCAGCCAAGAATTTGGACAGGGGTACGAGCAGTACTTC. Translating it yields CASSQEFGQGYEQYF.

This chain joins TRBV4-3 and TRBJ1-2, with TRBD1 matching over 10 bases. Germline V gene sequence: CDR1 LGHNA, CDR2 YSLEER. The CDR3 loop spans 15 amino acids. After removal of 1 base from V and 4 bases from J, the junction contained 3 bases not matched to a gene. The CDR3 coding sequence is TGCGCCAGCAGCCAAGGGACAGGGGGGGTCTATGGCTACACCTTC. Translating gives CASSQGTGGVYGYTF.

The V gene is TRBV19, the J gene TRBJ2-1; 9 bases map to TRBD1. The CDR3 sequence is 15 residues long. Germline V lookup: CDR1 LNHDA, CDR2 SQIVND (reference sequence). Trimming cost V 6 bases and J 4 bases; bases outside gene matches: 7. This CDR3 reads CASSSQGASYNEQFF. CDR3 bases: TGTGCCAGTAGCTCACAGGGGGCATCGTACAATGAGCAGTTCTTC.

This chain joins TRBV7-6 and TRBJ1-2, with 10 bases lining up with TRBD1. With 3 bases clipped from V and 3 bases from J, the junction kept 1 base outside the gene matches. Germline V gives CDR1 SGHVS, CDR2 FNYEAQ. This CDR3 comprises 14 residues. The chain's CDR3 is CASSLDRGDYGYTF. The CDR3 DNA reads as TGTGCCAGCAGCTTGGACAGGGGGGACTATGGCTACACCTTC.

The chain employs TRBV19 and TRBJ2-3; TRBD1 might be the D (5 bases). Per the germline V gene, CDR1 is LNHDA and CDR2 is SQIVND (reference sequence). Trimming pared 7 bases from V and 2 bases from J, leaving 13 bases between. The CDR3 totals 14 residues. Here the CDR3 DNA reads TGTGCCAGTAAGCCGGCAGGGAACACAGATACGCAGTATTTT. Protein product: CASKPAGNTDTQYF. Drawing the rest from reference TRBV19 and TRBJ2-3, the complete variable domain is DGGITQSPKYLFRKEGQNVTLSCEQNLNHDAMYWYRQDPGQGLRLIYYSQIVNDFQKGDIAEGYSVSREKKESFPLTVTSAQKNPTAFYLCASKPAGNTDTQYFGPGTRLTVL.

This clone was detected only once. V is TRBV14 and J is TRBJ2-7; TRBD1 matches 7 bases. CDR1 and CDR2 from the germline V gene are SGHDN and FVKESK. The length of the CDR3 is 15 residues. Losses at the gene ends were 4 bases for V and 4 bases for J; bases not matched to a gene: 10. CDR3 nucleotide sequence: TGTGCCAGCAGCCCCGGACAGGATCCCCTATACGAGCAGTACTTC. Protein sequence: CASSPGQDPLYEQYF.

The genes are TRBV12-3 or TRBV12-4 and TRBJ2-1, with D possibly matching TRBD1 (5 bases). V was trimmed by 5 bases and J by 6 bases, leaving 11 bases between them. The CDR3 loop spans 13 amino acids. CDR3 DNA sequence: TGTGCCAGCAGTCTCGACAGTTCCAATGAGCAGTTCTTC. Its translation: CASSLDSSNEQFF.